Below, 32 T cell receptor beta chains from the same sample are listed, as sequenced in a study of cytomegalovirus exposure and HLA in healthy donors. Use of 60 Vbeta and 13 Jbeta primers characterized the PCR. Profiled with immunoSEQ multiplex PCR; TCRdb holds only in-frame clones, not every one. The table includes about 230,000 clones, approximately 84% detected once. Input material: PBMCs. The source of these receptors is a woman between 40 and 55 years old in good health and CMV-seronegative.

The rearrangement uses TRBV25-1 and TRBJ2-7; D ambiguous. This CDR3 spans 13 amino acids. Germline V gives CDR1 MGHDK, CDR2 SYGVNS. V dropped 4 bases and J dropped 2 bases, with 9 bases sitting between them. The CDR3 protein is CASSALTTYEQYF. Written as DNA, the CDR3 is TGTGCCAGCAGTGCTCTTACTACCTACGAGCAGTACTTC.

The rearrangement joins TRBV4-3 to TRBJ2-1; maybe TRBD2 (6 bases). The CDR3 is 18 residues long. V shed 0 bases and J shed 7 bases, with 22 bases lying between them. Germline V gene data show CDR1 as LGHNA and CDR2 as YSLEER. The CDR3 DNA reads TGCGCCAGCAGCCAAGATCCCCTGGAGGCGGGGTTTAGGAATGAGCAGTTCTTC. It codes for CASSQDPLEAGFRNEQFF.

The chain combines TRBV2 with TRBJ2-1; maybe TRBD1 (6 bases). The germline gives CDR1 SNHLY, CDR2 FYNNEI. V lost 2 bases to trimming and J lost 4 bases, with 9 bases between them. The CDR3 loop spans 14 amino acids. The CDR3 coding sequence is TGTGCCAGCAGTGAACAGGGGCCGTACAATGAGCAGTTCTTC. Amino acids: CASSEQGPYNEQFF.

This chain connects TRBV5-4 to TRBJ1-1; 10 positions agree with TRBD1. The CDR3 has 13 amino acids. Germline CDR1 is SGHNT and CDR2 is YYREEE (reference sequence). V trimming: 2 bases; J trimming: 11 bases; junction bases outside the gene matches: 6. CDR3 DNA: TGTGCCAGCAGCTTCGACAGGGGGCTTGATGCTTTCTTT. It encodes CASSFDRGLDAFF. The full variable domain, its missing parts supplied by reference TRBV5-4 and TRBJ1-1, is ETGVTQSPTHLIKTRGQQVTLRCSSQSGHNTVSWYQQALGQGPQFIFQYYREEENGRGNFPPRFSGLQFPNYSSELNVNALELDDSALYLCASSFDRGLDAFFGQGTRLTVV.

There are a few counts of this clone. The chain recombines TRBV5-6 with TRBJ2-1; possibly TRBD1 for D (5 bases). CDR1 and CDR2 (germline): SGHDT, YYEEEE. This CDR3 spans 13 amino acids. Trimming pared 0 bases from V and 10 bases from J, leaving 11 bases between. The CDR3 DNA reads as TGTGCCAGCAGCTTGGGGCAGGGTGGAGAGCAGTTCTTC. Protein product: CASSLGQGGEQFF. Drawing the rest from reference TRBV5-6 and TRBJ2-1, the complete variable domain is DAGVTQSPTHLIKTRGQQVTLRCSPKSGHDTVSWYQQALGQGPQFIFQYYEEEERQRGNFPDRFSGHQFPNYSSELNVNALLLGDSALYLCASSLGQGGEQFFGPGTRLTVL.

This chain joins TRBV5-1 and TRBJ2-1, with D tentatively TRBD2 (6 bases). V was clipped by 3 bases and J by 6 bases, with 13 bases between them. The CDR3 extends over 14 amino acids. The germline gives CDR1 SGHRS, CDR2 YFSETQ. CDR3 sequence reads: CASSSLGGRNEQFF. CDR3 sequence (DNA): TGCGCCAGCAGCTCTTTGGGGGGACGCAATGAGCAGTTCTTC.

The rearrangement links TRBV7-2 to TRBJ1-3; D is possibly TRBD1 (5 bases). The V gene's germline CDR1 is SGHTA and CDR2 FQGNSA. CDR3 length equals 14 residues. The V gene lost 2 bases and the J gene lost 8 bases, with 13 bases spanning the gap. This CDR3 is CASSLRGSGYTIYF. Here the CDR3 DNA reads TGTGCCAGCAGCTTAAGGGGTAGCGGGTACACCATATATTTT.

The genes are TRBV7-6 and TRBJ2-3; 7 bases align to TRBD2. The CDR3 length is 16 residues. Germline V CDR1 and CDR2: SGHVS, FNYEAQ. The V gene end was trimmed by 2 bases and the J gene end by 1 base; junction bases not matched to a gene: 6. The CDR3 here is CASSLKVAGGTDTQYF. The CDR3 bases are TGTGCCAGCAGCTTAAAAGTGGCGGGGGGCACAGATACGCAGTATTTT.

Comment on this clone: Other nucleotide sequences in the sample specify the same CDR3. The chain employs TRBV5-6 and TRBJ2-6; tentative D call: TRBD1 (5 bases). This CDR3 comprises 15 residues. Between the trimmed V and J ends, which lost 4 bases and 4 bases, there was a span of 12 bases. Germline values: CDR1 SGHDT, CDR2 YYEEEE. The CDR3 DNA sequence: TGTGCCAGCAGCCTACCAGGGTCCGGGGCCAACGTCCTGACTTTC. It yields the protein CASSLPGSGANVLTF.

The rearrangement joins TRBV6-5 to TRBJ2-7; 10 bases agree with TRBD1. Per the germline V gene, CDR1 is MNHEY and CDR2 is SVGAGI. The CDR3 runs to 14 residues. V dropped 4 bases and J dropped 5; count of bases not matched to a gene: 5. CDR3 in amino acids: CASSSTDRGHEQYF. In DNA form, the CDR3 reads TGTGCCAGCAGTTCCACCGACAGGGGGCACGAGCAGTACTTC.

V gene TRBV7-2 combines with J gene TRBJ2-7; TRBD1 is a possible D gene (5 bases). CDR3 size: 13 residues. V lost 5 bases and J 3 bases, leaving 11 bases between the germline ends. Per the germline V gene, CDR1 is SGHTA and CDR2 is FQGNSA. The CDR3 protein is CASSRRQGYEQYF. The CDR3 bases are TGTGCCAGCAGCCGACGGCAGGGCTACGAGCAGTACTTC.

J is TRBJ1-5 and V is TRBV27; no clear D. The CDR3 totals 16 residues. Trimming left V 8 bases short and J 2 bases short, with 19 bases between. Germline CDR1 reads MNHEY; CDR2 reads SMNVEV (reference sequence). The CDR3 nucleotides are TGTGCCAGCGGTCGGAGGGATCGACGGGGCAATCAGCCCCAGCATTTT. This sequence encodes CASGRRDRRGNQPQHF.

The chain combines TRBV15 with TRBJ2-5; 7 bases are shared with TRBD1. CDR1 and CDR2 from the germline V gene are LNHNV and YYDKDF (reference sequence). The CDR3 totals 15 residues. After removal of 6 bases from V and 6 bases from J, the junction contained 13 bases not matched to a gene. Here the CDR3 reads CATSGEGATLQTQYF. In nucleotides, the CDR3 is TGTGCCACCAGTGGTGAGGGGGCGACGTTGCAGACCCAGTACTTC.

This chain connects TRBV19 to TRBJ2-1; TRBD1 aligns across 9 bases. Per germline, CDR1 LNHDA and CDR2 SQIVND (reference sequence). V was clipped by 4 bases and J by 8 bases; unmatched bases: 9. This CDR3 has 15 residues. CDR3 DNA: TGTGCCAGTAGTAGGCTGGGGACAGGGATGGATGAGCAGTTCTTC. It translates to CASSRLGTGMDEQFF.

J is TRBJ1-1 and V is TRBV11-2; 8 nucleotides agree with TRBD1. V lost 8 bases and J lost 0; bases outside the gene matches: 5. Germline CDR1 is SGHAT and CDR2 is FQNNGV. The CDR3 contains 14 residues. The CDR3 DNA sequence: TGTGCCAGCGGCAAGGACAGGGTGAACACTGAAGCTTTCTTT. Translation gives CASGKDRVNTEAFF.

The chain joins TRBV30 to TRBJ2-1; D perhaps matches TRBD1 (5 bases). This CDR3 comprises 14 residues. With 4 bases removed from V and 7 bases from J, the gap between germline ends came to 17 bases. CDR1 GTSNPN and CDR2 SVGIG come from the germline V gene (reference sequence). The CDR3 here is CAWTLQGLPNEQFF. The CDR3 DNA reads TGTGCCTGGACTCTCCAGGGTCTTCCTAATGAGCAGTTCTTC.

V gene TRBV5-1 combines with J gene TRBJ2-4, with 7 bases identical to TRBD1. Germline V CDR1 and CDR2: SGHRS, YFSETQ. This CDR3 region has 13 residues. After removal of 5 bases from V and 7 bases from J, the junction contained 6 bases not matched to a gene. The CDR3 spells CASSLQGMNIQYF. The CDR3 DNA reads TGCGCCAGCAGTTTACAGGGGATGAACATTCAGTACTTC.

The genes are TRBV28 and TRBJ1-4; no definite D call. Looked up from germline, CDR1 is MDHEN and CDR2 is SYDVKM. The ends were cut back, 5 bases at V and 5 bases at J, with 24 bases in the middle. The CDR3 spans 18 residues. CDR3 residues: CASSPFRRSYSWNEKLFF. DNA for the CDR3: TGTGCCAGCAGTCCCTTCCGTCGATCTTACAGCTGGAATGAAAAACTGTTTTTT.

The genes are TRBV5-1 and TRBJ1-1; a possible D gene is TRBD1 (5 bases). Germline V gives CDR1 SGHRS, CDR2 YFSETQ. The V end was cut by 4 bases, the J end by 2 bases, with 12 bases between. The CDR3 is 14 residues long. This chain's CDR3 is CASSDVTANTEAFF. The CDR3 DNA reads TGCGCCAGCAGCGATGTGACAGCAAACACTGAAGCTTTCTTT.

The CDR3 coding sequence is TGTGCCAGCAGAATGACAGGGGGAGGCTACACCTTC. This sequence encodes CASRMTGGGYTF. This chain connects TRBV25-1 to TRBJ1-2; 9 bases are shared with TRBD1. Per the germline V gene, CDR1 is MGHDK and CDR2 is SYGVNS. This CDR3 region has 12 residues. V shed 6 bases, J shed 8 bases, and the junction held 4 bases outside the gene matches.

This sequence joins TRBV16 and TRBJ2-7; D call uncertain. V lost 0 bases, J lost 6 bases, and 9 bases lay in between. The CDR3 has 13 amino acids. The germline gives CDR1 KGHSY, CDR2 FQNENV. In DNA, the CDR3 is TGTGCCAGCAGCCAATCGTATAGTCGCGAGCAGTACTTC. It yields the protein CASSQSYSREQYF.

This clone was seen more than once but under ten times. The V and J genes are TRBV4-3 and TRBJ1-1; D is undetermined. Trimming pared 1 base from V and 0 bases from J, leaving 3 bases between. The CDR3 spans 13 residues. The germline V gene encodes CDR1 LGHNA and CDR2 YSLEER. The CDR3: CASSQVMNTEAFF. The CDR3 region has the DNA TGCGCCAGCAGCCAAGTTATGAACACTGAAGCTTTCTTT.

The chain recombines TRBV9 with TRBJ1-6; the D is unclear. Trimming stripped 0 bases from V and 6 bases from J, with 7 bases between. The CDR3 has 14 residues. Germline V gives CDR1 SGDLS, CDR2 YYNGEE. The CDR3 DNA reads TGTGCCAGCAGCGTAGGTGTCAGTAATTCACCCCTCCACTTT. Its protein is CASSVGVSNSPLHF.

V gene TRBV2 combines with J gene TRBJ2-3; weak D call: TRBD2 (5 bases). With 7 bases removed from V and 6 bases from J, the gap between germline ends came to 20 bases. This CDR3 spans 15 amino acids. Looked up from germline, CDR1 is SNHLY and CDR2 is FYNNEI. For the CDR3, the DNA is TGTGCCAGCATTTTTTTGCCGGGAAAGCGGGATACGCAGTATTTT. Protein product: CASIFLPGKRDTQYF.

Only a few counts were recorded for this clone. The V and J genes are TRBV11-3 and TRBJ1-3, with D perhaps TRBD1 (6 bases). This CDR3 comprises 15 residues. V was cut by 1 base and J by 2 bases, with 9 bases left in between. Germline CDR1 reads SGHNT; CDR2 reads YENEEA. CDR3 coding DNA: TGTGCCAGCAGCTTAGTTTGGGGGCCTGGAAACACCATATATTTT. It translates to CASSLVWGPGNTIYF.

The V call is TRBV7-2, the J call TRBJ2-1; TRBD2 matches 8 bases. Losses at the gene ends were 1 base for V and 5 bases for J; bases not matched to a gene: 10. Looked up from germline, CDR1 is SGHTA and CDR2 is FQGNSA. The CDR3 has 17 amino acids. DNA for the CDR3: TGTGCCAGCAGCTTAGGGACTAGCTCTGGACAGCACAATGAGCAGTTCTTC. The encoded protein is CASSLGTSSGQHNEQFF.

This clone was detected once. The V gene is TRBV21-1, the J gene TRBJ1-6; the D segment call TRBD1 is taken from the table without a DNA check. TRBV21-1 is labeled a pseudogene. The CDR3 has 17 residues. The CDR3 spells CASSKALLRGHFSPLHF. The CDR3 coding sequence is TGTGCCAGCAGCAAAGCGCTTTTGAGGGGGCATTTCTCACCCCTCCACTTT.

CDR3 sequence (DNA): TGCGCCAGCAGCCTACCAGTAGGGACAGACAACACCGGGGAGCTGTTTTTT. Its protein product is CASSLPVGTDNTGELFF. The gene calls are TRBV5-1 and TRBJ2-2, with 7 bases matching TRBD1. The CDR3 has 17 amino acids. V lost 4 bases and J lost 2; bases outside the gene matches: 11. Per germline, CDR1 SGHRS and CDR2 YFSETQ. The whole variable domain, remainder taken from reference TRBV5-1 and TRBJ2-2, is KAGVTQTPRYLIKTRGQQVTLSCSPISGHRSVSWYQQTPGQGLQFLFEYFSETQRNKGNFPGRFSGRQFSNSRSEMNVSTLELGDSALYLCASSLPVGTDNTGELFFGEGSRLTVL.

V usage is TRBV7-5 and J usage is TRBJ2-7; the table's D call TRBD1 went unverified against the DNA. TRBV7-5 is a known pseudogene. CDR3 length: 14 amino acids. CDR3 in amino acids: CARSLAGQEDEQYF. CDR3 in DNA: TGTGCCAGAAGCTTAGCGGGACAGGAGGACGAGCAGTACTTC.

The genes are TRBV5-1 and TRBJ1-5, with D possibly being TRBD1 (5 bases). Germline V lookup: CDR1 SGHRS, CDR2 YFSETQ. Trimming pared 0 bases from V and 6 bases from J, leaving 10 bases between. The CDR3 spans 14 residues. The CDR3 DNA reads TGCGCCAGCAGCTTGGGGGGGGGTGGTCAGCCCCAGCATTTT. Translated: CASSLGGGGQPQHF.

This clone appeared a single time. CDR3 protein: CAWTPGQGASQHF. The CDR3 nucleotides read TGTGCCTGGACCCCCGGACAGGGGGCGTCCCAGCATTTT. The chain links TRBV30 to TRBJ1-5; 11 nucleotides align to TRBD1. Germline assignment: CDR1 GTSNPN and CDR2 SVGIG (reference sequence). J was trimmed by 11 bases and V by 4 bases; bases with no gene match: 7. The CDR3 runs to 13 residues.

The chain uses TRBV29-1 and TRBJ2-5; 9 nucleotides line up with TRBD1. TRBJ2-7 matches the DNA end more closely, so the J call is doubtful. The CDR3 runs to 13 residues. The germline V gene encodes CDR1 SQVTM and CDR2 ANQGSEA. The CDR3 DNA reads as TGCAGCGTGGCCGGGACAGGGTTCGACGAGCAGTACTTC. Translation: CSVAGTGFDEQYF.